The present TCR beta chain was sequenced within a study of blood T cell repertoires in COVID-19. On the study more broadly: Sites in the United States, Italy and Spain provided acute and convalescent COVID-19 samples.

The protocol was immunoSEQ multiplex PCR, while the TCRdb copy is restricted to in-frame clones and leaves out a portion. Of around 260,000 clones listed, approximately 90% are singletons. V dropped 4 bases and J dropped 6; count of bases not matched to a gene: 5. The CDR3 has 14 amino acids. The germline V gene encodes CDR1 LGHDT and CDR2 YNNKEL (reference sequence). The genes are TRBV3-1 (or the pseudogene TRBV3-2) and TRBJ1-2; 10 nucleotides agree with TRBD1. The TCR was taken from a man aged 30 to 45 with acute or convalescent COVID-19. Sequences were obtained from peripheral blood. The DNA of the CDR3 is TGTGCCAGCAGCCGATTGACAGGGGGCGATGGCTACACCTTC. Its translation: CASSRLTGGDGYTF.